This section outlines one T cell receptor (beta chain) sequence together with its context. The sample comes from a study of blood T cell repertoires in COVID-19. The wider study: PBMCs, B-cell-depleted T cells, or T cells provided the cDNA or gDNA that made up the material.

Trimming cost V 3 bases and J 9 bases, with 12 bases left between them. CDR1 and CDR2 from the germline V gene are GTSNPN and SVGIG (reference sequence). The CDR3 consists of 12 residues. TCRdb keeps only in-frame clones here, not all; method: immunoSEQ multiplex PCR. In the table there are under 250,000 clones, about nine tenths of which are singletons. This receptor was taken from a man in his sixties who had recovered from COVID-19. The chain uses TRBV30 and TRBJ2-1; D is unclear. Material: peripheral blood. In nucleotides, the CDR3 is TGTGCCTGGAGCAAAAGAGGCAGTGAGCAGTTCTTC. It specifies CAWSKRGSEQFF.